A single sample gave rise to the 14 T cell receptor beta chains below, sequenced in a study of T cells in Graves' hyperthyroidism and ophthalmopathy. RNA transcripts provided the source from which TCR beta CDR3 regions were amplified. HTBI primers were used for first-round RT-PCR of the TCR CDR3. TCRdb reprocessed the multiplex PCR reads via MiXCR and lists one record per CDR3 protein. This sample yields about 560,000 distinct CDR3 sequences, of which 12% to 15% are seen a single time; about 14% belongs to the top ten. Specimen: blood. The receptors come from a middle-aged woman with Graves' hyperthyroidism.

This clonotype appeared a few times. This rearrangement joins TRBV11-2 to TRBJ2-7; 10 nucleotides match TRBD2. This CDR3 is 15 amino acids long. V dropped 5 bases and J dropped 5; count of bases not matched to a gene: 9. Per the germline V gene, CDR1 is SGHAT and CDR2 is FQNNGV. DNA for the CDR3: TGTGCCAGCAGCAGAGGAGCGGGAGGGCCGAACGAGCAGTACTTC. The encoded protein is CASSRGAGGPNEQYF.

This chain links TRBV19 with TRBJ2-1; 8 bases match TRBD2. The CDR3 consists of 14 residues. With V trimmed by 6 bases and J by 5 bases, 6 bases remained unmatched. Germline values: CDR1 LNHDA, CDR2 SQIVND (reference sequence). The CDR3 DNA reads as TGTGCCAGTAGGACGACTAGCGCCAACAATGAGCAGTTCTTC. Translated, it gives CASRTTSANNEQFF.

This clonotype came up a few times. The rearrangement links TRBV20-1 to TRBJ2-3; D is undetermined. In germline, CDR1 is DFQATT, CDR2 SNEGSKA (reference sequence). The CDR3 loop spans 10 amino acids. V was clipped by 4 bases and J by 3 bases, with 2 bases between them. The CDR3, as DNA: TGCAGTGCTAAAACAGATACGCAGTATTTT. Its translation: CSAKTDTQYF.

This clonotype was detected a few times. One base away lies a much larger clone, so this may be a sequencing read error. The chain has TRBV5-4 and TRBJ2-1; 7 bases agree with TRBD1. J gave up 5 bases and V 4 bases, and 3 bases lay outside the gene matches. The CDR3 extends over 13 amino acids. The germline gives CDR1 SGHNT, CDR2 YYREEE (reference sequence). CDR3 in amino acids: CASSRDSHNEQFF. Written as DNA, the CDR3 is TGTGCCAGCAGCCGGGACAGCCACAATGAGCAGTTCTTC.

The sample holds many counts of this clonotype. The gene calls are TRBV20-1 and TRBJ2-5; TRBD1 aligns across 9 bases. Losses at the gene ends were 0 bases for V and 6 bases for J; bases not matched to a gene: 14. Germline loops: CDR1 DFQATT, CDR2 SNEGSKA (reference sequence). This CDR3 contains 17 residues. The CDR3 DNA follows: TGCAGTGCTAGAGAGAGAATTCCCGGGACAGGGTTAAAGACCCAGTACTTC. Translating it yields CSARERIPGTGLKTQYF.

In this sample, this clonotype turned up many times. The chain combines TRBV7-2 with TRBJ2-2; D is uncertain. There are 15 residues in the CDR3. The germline gives CDR1 SGHTA, CDR2 FQGNSA. Deletions cut 1 base from V and 4 bases from J, with 10 bases between. The CDR3 DNA follows: TGTGCCAGCAGCTTAGGAGTGATTGGCACCGGGGAGCTGTTTTTT. Protein product: CASSLGVIGTGELFF.

In its sample, this clonotype was seen many times. The chain's CDR3 is CASSKAGTPGTHLQYEQYF. CDR3 DNA sequence: TGTGCCAGTAGTAAGGCTGGTACACCCGGGACACACCTTCAGTACGAGCAGTACTTC. J is TRBJ2-7 and V is TRBV19, with a tentative D call TRBD1 (6 bases). V was clipped by 4 bases and J by 4 bases, with 29 bases between them. This CDR3 comprises 19 residues. Germline values: CDR1 LNHDA, CDR2 SQIVND (reference sequence).

This clonotype was found a few times. The V call is TRBV20-1, the J call TRBJ2-1; 10 bases are shared with TRBD2. Germline trimming cut 7 bases from V and 2 bases from J; bases unmatched to any gene: 2. The V gene's germline CDR1 is DFQATT and CDR2 SNEGSKA (reference sequence). This CDR3 comprises 13 residues. CDR3 amino acids: CSGTSGAYNEQFF. The CDR3 nucleotides read TGCAGTGGTACTAGCGGGGCCTACAATGAGCAGTTCTTC.

This clonotype was seen many times. J is TRBJ2-5 and V is TRBV5-1, with unresolved D. Germline V lookup: CDR1 SGHRS, CDR2 YFSETQ. V lost 1 base and J 1 base, leaving 5 bases between the germline ends. CDR3 size: 13 residues. The CDR3 region is CASSLLRQETQYF. As DNA, the CDR3 is TGCGCCAGCAGCTTGTTGCGCCAAGAGACCCAGTACTTC.

The table lists this clonotype with many counts. Here the CDR3 reads CASSFAGTSETQYF. The DNA of the CDR3 is TGTGCCAGCAGTTTCGCAGGGACATCAGAGACCCAGTACTTC. The chain uses TRBV27 and TRBJ2-5, with a tentative D call TRBD1 (6 bases). The V gene lost 3 bases and the J gene lost 4 bases, with 12 bases spanning the gap. The CDR3 totals 14 residues. CDR1 is MNHEY and CDR2 is SMNVEV in the germline V gene (reference sequence).

This clonotype was seen at least ten times. The V and J genes are TRBV29-1 and TRBJ1-1, with D tentatively TRBD1 (6 bases). V was cut by 5 bases and J by 4 bases, with 11 bases left in between. This CDR3 region has 12 residues. Germline V CDR1 and CDR2: SQVTM, ANQGSEA. Written as DNA, the CDR3 is TGCAGCGTTCGGCAGGGGACCACTGAAGCTTTCTTT. It specifies CSVRQGTTEAFF.

There are a few counts of this clonotype. The chain links TRBV30 to TRBJ2-3; TRBD1 matches at 7 bases. Trimming at V came to 4 bases and at J to 0 bases, leaving 4 bases not matched to a gene. From germline, CDR1 is GTSNPN and CDR2 SVGIG (reference sequence). The CDR3 has 14 amino acids. CDR3 DNA: TGTGCCTGGACCGGGACAGTCAGCACAGATACGCAGTATTTT. This sequence encodes CAWTGTVSTDTQYF.

This clonotype was picked up a small number of times. The chain links TRBV10-1 to TRBJ1-3, with no clear D. Trimming pared 0 bases from V and 2 bases from J, leaving 8 bases between. Germline CDR1 reads WNHNN; CDR2 reads SYGVQD (reference sequence). The CDR3 consists of 15 residues. The DNA of the CDR3 is TGCGCCAGCAGTGAGTCTGACCGGGCTGGAAACACCATATATTTT. Encoded protein: CASSESDRAGNTIYF.

The V gene is TRBV28, the J gene TRBJ2-1, with D perhaps matching TRBD2 (6 bases). V lost 5 bases and J 4 bases, leaving 18 bases between the germline ends. This CDR3 contains 16 residues. CDR1 MDHEN and CDR2 SYDVKM come from the germline V gene. CDR3 sequence reads: CASSHTQTRRYNEQFF. CDR3 bases: TGTGCCAGCAGTCACACGCAGACTAGGAGGTACAATGAGCAGTTCTTC.